This T cell receptor (beta chain) was captured in a study of response to subunit inactivated influenza vaccine. TCRdb fed the RT-PCR reads into MiXCR, producing one record per CDR3 protein. Of just under 250,000 distinct CDR3 sequences in the sample, more than 9% were seen once. This clonotype was picked up a small number of times. Germline V gene sequence: CDR1 SNHLY, CDR2 FYNNEI. The CDR3 runs to 15 residues. V dropped 6 bases and J dropped 3; count of bases not matched to a gene: 7. The chain carries TRBV2 and TRBJ1-5; 8 nucleotides align to TRBD1. Specimen: non-naive T cells sorted from PBMCs, collected 14 to 15 days before vaccination. The TCR was taken from a man between 45 and 60 years old who received an inactivated influenza vaccine. The CDR3 here is CASRPLTGANQPQHF. CDR3 coding DNA: TGTGCCAGCAGACCTTTGACAGGGGCCAATCAGCCCCAGCATTTT.